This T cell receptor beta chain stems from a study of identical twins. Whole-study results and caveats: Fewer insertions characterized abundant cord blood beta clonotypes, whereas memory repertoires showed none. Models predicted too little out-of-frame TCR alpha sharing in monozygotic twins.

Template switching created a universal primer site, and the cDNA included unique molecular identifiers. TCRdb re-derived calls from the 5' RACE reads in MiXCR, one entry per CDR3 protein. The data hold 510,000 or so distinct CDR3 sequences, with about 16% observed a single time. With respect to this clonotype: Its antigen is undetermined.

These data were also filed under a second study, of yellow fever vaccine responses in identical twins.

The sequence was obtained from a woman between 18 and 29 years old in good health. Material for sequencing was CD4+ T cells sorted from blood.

CDR3 sequence: CASSQDVANTGELFF. The DNA of the CDR3 is TGCGCCAGCAGCCAAGATGTCGCGAACACCGGGGAGCTGTTTTTT. The chain links TRBV4-1 to TRBJ2-2; D gene ambiguous. Germline assignment: CDR1 MGHRA and CDR2 YSYEKL. Trimming cost V 0 bases and J 0 bases, with 5 bases left between them. The CDR3 runs 15 residues.